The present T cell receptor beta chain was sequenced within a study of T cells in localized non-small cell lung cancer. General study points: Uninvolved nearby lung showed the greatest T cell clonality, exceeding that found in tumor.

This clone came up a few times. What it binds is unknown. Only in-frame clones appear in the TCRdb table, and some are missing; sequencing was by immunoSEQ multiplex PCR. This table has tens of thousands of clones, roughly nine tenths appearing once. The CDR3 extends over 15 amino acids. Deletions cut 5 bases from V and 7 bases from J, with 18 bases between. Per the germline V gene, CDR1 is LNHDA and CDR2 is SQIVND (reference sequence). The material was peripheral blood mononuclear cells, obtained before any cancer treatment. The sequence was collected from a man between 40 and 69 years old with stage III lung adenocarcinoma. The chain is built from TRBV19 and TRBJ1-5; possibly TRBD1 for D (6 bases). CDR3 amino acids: CASSYDRIGRQPQHF. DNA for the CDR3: TGTGCCAGTAGTTACGACAGGATTGGTAGGCAGCCCCAGCATTTT.